This is a list of T cell receptor beta chains from one sample in a study of blood T cell repertoires in COVID-19. The data were produced by immunoSEQ multiplex PCR, yet TCRdb's version contains in-frame clones alone and is incomplete. The sample consists of hundreds of thousands of clones, 89% of them appearing once. Sequences were obtained from peripheral blood. The source is a woman in her thirties with COVID-19, enrolled during active disease. The CDR3 runs from the conserved cysteine through the conserved F or W. D genes are given only for firm matches. Part of the rows lack a size; the others show once, few, many or a class for expanded clones.

v_call	j_call	d_call	clone_size	cdr3_nt	cdr3_aa
TRBV5-5	TRBJ2-1	.	.	TGTGCCAGCAGCTTGATCGGGGGGCTCTCCTACAATGAGCAGTTCTTC	CASSLIGGLSYNEQFF
TRBV3-1/TRBV3-2	TRBJ1-1	.	.	TGTGCCAGCACCAAGGAGGGCACTGAAGCTTTCTTT	CASTKEGTEAFF
TRBV27	TRBJ1-1	.	.	TGTGCCAGCGGCAAGGGGACTGAAGCTTTCTTT	CASGKGTEAFF
TRBV4-1	TRBJ2-1	.	.	TGCGCCAGCAGCCGCCCAGGTACAGGGTCTTACAATGAGCAGTTCTTC	CASSRPGTGSYNEQFF
TRBV3-1/TRBV3-2	TRBJ2-1	.	.	TGTGCCAGCAGCCAAGACCGGACTCTCTTCACGGACAATGAGCAGTTCTTC	CASSQDRTLFTDNEQFF
TRBV2	TRBJ2-1	TRBD2	.	TGTGCCAGCAGGAACACCGGGACTAGAAACAATGAGCAGTTCTTC	CASRNTGTRNNEQFF
TRBV19	TRBJ2-3	.	.	TGTGCCAGTAAATCCGAACCCTACACAGATACGCAGTATTTT	CASKSEPYTDTQYF
TRBV7-2	TRBJ1-5	.	.	TGTGCCAGCAGCTTAGGGGTCAGACTTAGCAATCAGCCCCAGCATTTT	CASSLGVRLSNQPQHF
TRBV7-6	TRBJ1-6	TRBD1	few	TGTGCCAGCAGCTTAGTAGGGGGCTTTGAATCACCCCTCCACTTT	CASSLVGGFESPLHF
TRBV15	TRBJ1-2	.	once	TGTGCCACCAGCAGAGAATCGACAGGTCCACTCTATGGCTACACCTTC	CATSRESTGPLYGYTF
TRBV2	TRBJ2-4	.	.	TGTGCCAGCAACCTGGACAAGGGCAAAAACATTCAGTACTTC	CASNLDKGKNIQYF
TRBV6-5	TRBJ2-5	TRBD2	once	TGTGCCAGCACCCAGCGGGGGGGCCAAGAGACCCAGTACTTC	CASTQRGGQETQYF
TRBV19	TRBJ2-4	.	.	TGTGCCAGTACGTCCCCAGGGGATAACCTAGCCAAAAACATTCAGTACTTC	CASTSPGDNLAKNIQYF
TRBV19	TRBJ2-4	TRBD2	.	TGTGCCAGTAGTAACGGACTAGCGGGAGTGGTCAAAAACATTCAGTACTTC	CASSNGLAGVVKNIQYF
TRBV28	TRBJ2-1	.	.	TGTGCCAGCAGTCAACAGGGCAATGAGCAGTTCTTC	CASSQQGNEQFF
TRBV29-1	TRBJ2-3	TRBD2	.	TGCAGCGTCGGACGGACTAGCGGATTCACAGATACGCAGTATTTT	CSVGRTSGFTDTQYF